This TCR beta chain was found in a study of T cell responses to AZD1222 COVID-19 vaccine (dated by TCRdb to about 2021). About the study as a whole: AZD1222 recipients given second doses at about 4 weeks or at about 12 weeks were pooled, since spike-specific TCR depth and breadth were not found to differ between the two schedules. Trial participants were enrolled into age subgroups of 18-55, 56-69 and 70-plus years, which contained 148, 28 and 57 TCR-sequenced participants, respectively. A total of under 250 trial participants underwent TCR sequencing, of whom approximately 200 had received two doses of AZD1222 and roughly 26 had received two doses of the MenACWY control vaccine. The study at large found these results: Conclusions about previously exposed vaccinees are limited, since just 6 or 7 AZD1222 recipients were seropositive for SARS-CoV-2 at baseline. Most participants were white British and females outnumbered males, and the authors suggested that clonal diversity may have been underestimated. The 56-69-year group was small, and its depth increase did not reach significance, likely because of low power. Reportedly, close to half of the unique spike-specific TCRs recognized epitopes lying outside the regions that are mutated in the B.1.351 and B.1.1.7 variants. Spike-specific TCR breadth and depth rose significantly after two AZD1222 doses compared with day 0 and with MenACWY recipients. Vaccine-associated CD4 TCRs spanned the whole spike protein, with dominant responses in regions 160-218 and 743-854. Because no samples from the day 14 peak response were available, repertoires could be characterized only after the peak T cell response.

Interpreted using the paper, the time point label stands for: baseline before first vaccination. Vaccinee samples were obtained from the UK trials COV001 and COV002, which included a single-blind randomized controlled phase 2/3 trial of AZD1222 (ChAdOx1 nCoV-19) in healthy adults. Trial participant PBMC samples were collected at day 0 and day 28 after the second dose for TCRbeta chain sequencing. The germline V end is reduced by 2 bases and the J end by 7 bases; junction bases left unmatched: 8. According to the germline V gene (reference sequence), CDR1 reads SEHNR and CDR2 reads FQNEAQ. The CDR3 runs 15 residues from the cysteine to the phenylalanine. The read is trimmed to its CDR3 DNA, 45 bases read in frame from base 1. The CDR3 regions of human TCRbeta chains were subjected to immunosequencing. The original methods were these. TCRs in the repertoires were matched against a reference library of SARS-CoV-2-specific TCRs that had been generated with the MIRA antigen-specificity platform. Breadth was defined as the fraction of unique TCRs that were SARS-CoV-2-associated. Depth was defined as the fraction of total T cells that were SARS-CoV-2-associated. Each spike-specific TCR was assigned to its reactive spike region and to a CD4 or CD8 class using the MIRA data. Log10-transformed breadth and depth values were compared by one-way ANOVA with Sidak's multiple comparisons tests. Held by TCRdb, this immuneACCESS table contains in-frame sequences only and omits some clones. Under half of the omission traces to an unresolved V gene where checked; the cause of the rest is unknown. V and J calls and clone size are those listed in that table; D and trimming were worked out from the DNA. In all, the sample holds fewer than 300,000 clones, and over 85% of those were seen once. The top ten hold 0.5% to 0.65% of the sample.

In the case of this clone: No cognate antigen has been identified for it. No quality values exist for individual bases; no much larger clone is one base distant.

In this chain, TRBV7-9 is recombined with TRBJ2-1, with 7 central nucleotides matching TRBD1. The sample in question was peripheral blood, obtained on day 0 of AZD1222 vaccination. The receptor's source is an adult in good health. The nucleotides read TGTGCCAGCAGCTTAACTGGGACAGAGGGTAATGAGCAGTTCTTC. Protein translation: CASSLTGTEGNEQFF.